This TCR beta chain emerged from a study of technical replicates of blood from several donors. Germline values: CDR1 SQVTM, CDR2 ANQGSEA. The CDR3 extends over 13 amino acids. V was shortened by 7 bases and J by 6 bases, with 16 bases between the two germline ends. Some clones are missing from TCRdb's copy, which holds only in-frame ones; the method was immunoSEQ multiplex PCR. The sample lists just over 75,000 clones; more than 85% were seen once. The TCR comes from a human donor in good health. V gene TRBV29-1 combines with J gene TRBJ1-5; TRBD1 might be the D (6 bases). The material sequenced was T cells isolated from PBMCs. CDR3 nucleotides: TGCAGCGGTGCCGGGGGGCAGGGTCAGCCCCAGCATTTT. Protein: CSGAGGQGQPQHF.